The 28 T cell receptor beta chains below all came from one sample that was sequenced in a study of blood T cell repertoires in COVID-19. The method was immunoSEQ multiplex PCR; TCRdb's version includes in-frame clones alone and lacks a portion of them. The sample includes approximately 280,000 clones, around 86% of them seen just once. Sequencing was carried out using PBMCs or T cells enriched from blood (not recorded which). The receptors shown here come from a woman between 18 and 29 years old who had recovered from COVID-19.

The chain couples TRBV10-3 to TRBJ1-3; 11 nucleotides match TRBD1. V trimming: 11 bases; J trimming: 1 base; junction bases outside the gene matches: 7. The CDR3 sequence is 15 residues long. Germline V lookup: CDR1 ENHRY, CDR2 SYGVKD. DNA of the CDR3: TGTGCCGTCACCGGGACAGGGGGTTCTGGAAACACCATATATTTT. Its protein is CAVTGTGGSGNTIYF.

The chain is built from TRBV6-5 and TRBJ2-1; a weak D match, TRBD1 (6 bases). This CDR3 spans 14 amino acids. Germline V gene sequence: CDR1 MNHEY, CDR2 SVGAGI. Trimming stripped 5 bases from V and 7 bases from J, with 15 bases between. The CDR3 region has the DNA TGTGCCAGCAGTCCCGGGACAAGGGAAAATGAGCAGTTCTTC. Its protein product is CASSPGTRENEQFF.

The chain is built from TRBV9 and TRBJ1-3, with 7 bases lining up with TRBD1. The CDR3 sequence is 14 residues long. The V segment lost 0 bases and the J segment 4 bases; nucleotides outside the gene matches: 1. Germline CDR1 reads SGDLS; CDR2 reads YYNGEE. This chain's CDR3 is CASSVGTGGNTIYF. The CDR3 DNA sequence: TGTGCCAGCAGCGTAGGGACAGGAGGAAACACCATATATTTT.

The CDR3 loop reads CASSKCQPGLAGETTDTQYF. CDR3 nucleotide sequence: TGTGCCAGCAGCAAATGCCAACCCGGGCTAGCGGGGGAGACCACAGATACGCAGTATTTT. The gene calls are TRBV21-1 and TRBJ2-3; the table's D call of TRBD2 was not tested on the DNA. TRBV21-1 is listed as a pseudogene. The CDR3 loop spans 20 amino acids.

The genes are TRBV6-1 and TRBJ2-6, with D tentatively TRBD2 (5 bases). Per the germline V gene, CDR1 is MNHNS and CDR2 is SASEGT. Deletions cut 2 bases from V and 10 bases from J, with 15 bases between. This CDR3 contains 15 residues. The CDR3 region is CASSETGVVANVLTF. In DNA, the CDR3 is TGTGCCAGCAGTGAAACCGGGGTGGTGGCGAACGTCCTGACTTTC.

In DNA, the CDR3 is TGTGCCAGCAGCTGGACAGGGGCGGGCACCGGGGAGCTGTTTTTT. This encodes CASSWTGAGTGELFF. The V and J genes are TRBV6-5 and TRBJ2-2; 9 bases map to TRBD1. Germline CDR1 is MNHEY and CDR2 is SVGAGI. This CDR3 spans 15 amino acids. The ends lost 6 bases at V and 4 bases at J; junction bases unmatched: 6.

The CDR3 region is CASSVLAGGQETQYF. Here the CDR3 DNA reads TGTGCCAGCAGTGTACTAGCGGGGGGACAAGAGACCCAGTACTTC. J is TRBJ2-5 and V is TRBV28; 12 bases map to TRBD2. This CDR3 is built from 15 residues. V dropped 5 bases and J dropped 2; count of bases not matched to a gene: 3. CDR1 and CDR2 from the germline V gene are MDHEN and SYDVKM.

The rearrangement joins TRBV7-8 to TRBJ2-6, with 7 bases fitting TRBD2. The CDR3 is 17 amino acids. In germline, CDR1 is SGHVS, CDR2 FQNEAQ. V shed 6 bases and J 0 bases; nucleotides not matched to a gene: 8. Written as DNA, the CDR3 is TGTGCCAGCAGTCCCCGGATAGCGGGCTCTGGGGCCAACGTCCTGACTTTC. Amino acids: CASSPRIAGSGANVLTF.

V and J are TRBV19 and TRBJ1-1; D uncertain. The CDR3 consists of 10 residues. Germline CDR1 is LNHDA and CDR2 is SQIVND (reference sequence). Trimming took off 10 bases at V and 7 bases at J, with 10 bases between the two ends. The CDR3 loop is CAIGWREAFF. The DNA for the CDR3 is TGTGCCATCGGGTGGCGTGAAGCTTTCTTT. The full variable domain, its missing parts supplied by reference TRBV19 and TRBJ1-1, is DGGITQSPKYLFRKEGQNVTLSCEQNLNHDAMYWYRQDPGQGLRLIYYSQIVNDFQKGDIAEGYSVSREKKESFPLTVTSAQKNPTAFYLCAIGWREAFFGQGTRLTVV.

The chain is built from TRBV19 and TRBJ2-7; D unclear. V was clipped by 0 bases and J by 3 bases, with 9 bases between them. Germline lookup yields CDR1 LNHDA and CDR2 SQIVND (reference sequence). CDR3 size: 14 residues. DNA of the CDR3: TGTGCCAGTAGTATAGATGGCAGATACTACGAGCAGTACTTC. It encodes CASSIDGRYYEQYF.

This clone was observed once. The gene calls are TRBV18 and TRBJ1-1, with TRBD1 matching over 9 bases. V lost 5 bases to trimming and J lost 3 bases; unmatched junction nucleotides: 13. From germline, CDR1 is KGHSH and CDR2 LQKENI. The CDR3 consists of 17 residues. CDR3 loop: CASSRMLDRGRDTEAFF. The DNA for the CDR3 is TGTGCCAGCTCAAGGATGTTGGACAGGGGAAGGGACACTGAAGCTTTCTTT. The full variable domain, rest sourced from reference TRBV18 and TRBJ1-1, is NAGVMQNPRHLVRRRGQEARLRCSPMKGHSHVYWYRQLPEEGLKFMVYLQKENIIDESGMPKERFSAEFPKEGPSILRIQQVVRGDSAAYFCASSRMLDRGRDTEAFFGQGTRLTVV.

This sequence joins TRBV19 and TRBJ2-5, with TRBD2 as a possible D gene (5 bases). This CDR3 is built from 15 residues. Trimming pared 2 bases from V and 0 bases from J, leaving 10 bases between. Germline-derived CDR1 and CDR2 are LNHDA and SQIVND (reference sequence). CDR3 loop: CASSIRGVYQETQYF. DNA of the CDR3: TGTGCCAGTAGTATACGGGGTGTGTACCAAGAGACCCAGTACTTC.

This rearrangement joins TRBV7-2 to TRBJ2-5; tentatively, D is TRBD2 (6 bases). V gave up 5 bases and J gave up 2 bases, with 9 bases separating them. Germline V CDR1 and CDR2: SGHTA, FQGNSA. The CDR3 loop spans 13 amino acids. CDR3 DNA sequence: TGTGCCAGCAGCCGGGGGAGTCAAGAGACCCAGTACTTC. Translation gives CASSRGSQETQYF.

This chain joins TRBV28 and TRBJ2-7, with a weak D call TRBD1 (6 bases). The CDR3 extends over 14 amino acids. The V end lost 6 bases, the J end lost 1 base, and 13 bases lay between the germline ends. Germline V lookup: CDR1 MDHEN, CDR2 SYDVKM. The CDR3 DNA reads TGTGCCAGCAGGTACAGGGACGATTCCTACGAGCAGTACTTC. This codes for CASRYRDDSYEQYF.

The V call is TRBV28, the J call TRBJ1-6; 9 nucleotides line up with TRBD1. V trimming: 6 bases; J trimming: 6 bases; junction bases outside the gene matches: 18. Germline CDR1 and CDR2: MDHEN and SYDVKM. The CDR3 is 19 residues long. CDR3 residues: CASSSTRDRESDGNSPLHF. As DNA, the CDR3 is TGTGCCAGCAGCTCGACCCGGGACAGGGAATCCGACGGTAATTCACCCCTCCACTTT.

The V gene is TRBV29-1, the J gene TRBJ2-5, with 8 bases matching TRBD1. Germline V gene lookup returns CDR1 SQVTM and CDR2 ANQGSEA. The CDR3 length is 13 residues. Trimming at V came to 7 bases and at J to 5 bases, leaving 9 bases not matched to a gene. DNA for the CDR3: TGCAGCGCCACCCGACAGGGGTTGGAGACCCAGTACTTC. This codes for CSATRQGLETQYF. Filled out from reference TRBV29-1 and TRBJ2-5, the complete variable domain reads SAVISQKPSRDICQRGTSLTIQCQVDSQVTMMFWYRQQPGQSLTLIATANQGSEATYESGFVIDKFPISRPNLTFSTLTVSNMSPEDSSIYLCSATRQGLETQYFGPGTRLLVL.

V and J are TRBV19 and TRBJ1-2; D is uncertain. The CDR3 loop spans 14 amino acids. Trimming stripped 5 bases from V and 2 bases from J, with 12 bases between. Germline-derived CDR1 and CDR2 are LNHDA and SQIVND (reference sequence). The CDR3: CASSLWADNYGYTF. CDR3 nucleotide sequence: TGTGCCAGTAGTTTATGGGCCGACAACTATGGCTACACCTTC.

V gene TRBV20-1 combines with J gene TRBJ2-7; D remains unclear. V lost 2 bases and J 3 bases, leaving 5 bases between the germline ends. Germline lookup yields CDR1 DFQATT and CDR2 SNEGSKA (reference sequence). This CDR3 is built from 11 residues. The CDR3 here is CSARSNYEQYF. CDR3 in DNA: TGCAGTGCTAGATCCAACTACGAGCAGTACTTC.

V gene TRBV2 combines with J gene TRBJ2-7, with unresolved D. The CDR3 loop spans 13 amino acids. CDR1 is SNHLY and CDR2 is FYNNEI in the germline V gene. The V and J ends lost 0 bases and 12 bases respectively, with 15 bases between them. The DNA for the CDR3 is TGTGCCAGCAGTGAAGCGGAGTCGGTTGGCCGGTACTTC. This sequence encodes CASSEAESVGRYF.

The V and J genes are TRBV20-1 and TRBJ1-2; 8 bases align to TRBD1. The V segment lost 3 bases and the J segment 7 bases; nucleotides outside the gene matches: 10. This CDR3 comprises 14 residues. Germline V gene sequence: CDR1 DFQATT, CDR2 SNEGSKA (reference sequence). The CDR3: CSASLTGGAGGYTF. CDR3 sequence (DNA): TGCAGTGCTAGTCTCACAGGGGGAGCTGGTGGCTACACCTTC.

The chain combines TRBV10-2 with TRBJ1-4, with 7 bases that match TRBD1. V lost 6 bases to trimming and J lost 7 bases; unmatched junction nucleotides: 5. The CDR3 contains 13 residues. The germline V gene encodes CDR1 WSHSY and CDR2 SAAADI. CDR3 nucleotide sequence: TGCGCCAGCAGAACCAACAGGGGTGAAAAACTGTTTTTT. Its translation: CASRTNRGEKLFF.

V gene TRBV7-7 combines with J gene TRBJ2-3, with TRBD1 identical over 7 bases. CDR3 length equals 15 residues. CDR1 and CDR2 (germline): SSHAT, FNYEAQ (reference sequence). Trimming removed 5 bases from V and 0 bases from J; junction bases left unmatched: 5. In DNA, the CDR3 is TGTGCCAGCAGCCCGGGGACAGCTAGCACAGATACGCAGTATTTT. It specifies CASSPGTASTDTQYF.

The chain joins TRBV30 to TRBJ1-1; unclear D gene. The CDR3 sequence is 14 residues long. V lost 1 base to trimming and J lost 3 bases, with 12 bases between them. CDR1 is GTSNPN, CDR2 SVGIG, per germline (reference sequence). The CDR3 loop is CAWSEVRLDTEAFF. CDR3 coding DNA: TGTGCCTGGAGTGAGGTCAGACTAGACACTGAAGCTTTCTTT.

V is TRBV7-2 and J is TRBJ2-7; possible D gene TRBD1, 5 bases. Germline CDR1 reads SGHTA; CDR2 reads FQGNSA. The CDR3 extends over 15 amino acids. The ends were cut back, 1 base at V and 5 bases at J, with 15 bases in the middle. The CDR3 region has the DNA TGTGCCAGCAGCTTAGGTCGGCAGGGTTTGAACGAGCAGTACTTC. Translation: CASSLGRQGLNEQYF.

This clone was picked up one time. The CDR3 loop reads CASSNRDYLRGGEQFF. CDR3 coding DNA: TGTGCCAGCAGCAACCGGGACTACCTCAGAGGAGGTGAGCAGTTCTTC. V gene TRBV11-2 combines with J gene TRBJ2-1; 7 nucleotides match TRBD2. CDR1 SGHAT and CDR2 FQNNGV come from the germline V gene. This CDR3 comprises 16 residues. V was clipped by 5 bases and J by 9 bases; unmatched bases: 16.

The genes are TRBV19 and TRBJ1-2, with a tentative D call TRBD1 (6 bases). The CDR3 loop spans 13 amino acids. V dropped 4 bases and J dropped 7 bases, with 13 bases sitting between them. Germline V gene sequence: CDR1 LNHDA, CDR2 SQIVND (reference sequence). The DNA of the CDR3 is TGTGCCAGTAGTACCAGGGGCAGTCTTGGCTACACCTTC. The encoded protein is CASSTRGSLGYTF.

V and J are TRBV19 and TRBJ1-1; D gene uncertain. This CDR3 region has 14 residues. V lost 5 bases and J lost 1, with 11 bases in between. CDR1 and CDR2 from the germline V gene are LNHDA and SQIVND (reference sequence). The DNA for the CDR3 is TGTGCCAGTAGTCATCAAACTGAGAACACTGAAGCTTTCTTT. This gives the protein CASSHQTENTEAFF.

V is TRBV5-1 and J is TRBJ2-3; possible D gene TRBD1, 6 bases. CDR1 and CDR2 (germline): SGHRS, YFSETQ. The CDR3 loop spans 14 amino acids. The ends were cut back, 4 bases at V and 2 bases at J, with 11 bases in the middle. This CDR3 is CASSVTGYTDTQYF. The CDR3 DNA reads TGCGCCAGCAGCGTCACAGGGTACACAGATACGCAGTATTTT.